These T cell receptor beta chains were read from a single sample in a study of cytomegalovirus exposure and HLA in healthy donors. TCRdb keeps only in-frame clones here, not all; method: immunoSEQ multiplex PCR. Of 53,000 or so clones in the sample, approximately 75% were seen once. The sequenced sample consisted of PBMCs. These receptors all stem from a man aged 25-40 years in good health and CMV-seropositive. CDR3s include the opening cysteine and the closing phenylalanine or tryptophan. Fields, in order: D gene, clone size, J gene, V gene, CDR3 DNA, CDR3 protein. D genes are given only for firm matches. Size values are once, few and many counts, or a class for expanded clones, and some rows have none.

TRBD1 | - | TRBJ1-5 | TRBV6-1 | TGTGCCAGCAGTGAACCAGGGGGCCAGCCCCAGCATTTT | CASSEPGGQPQHF
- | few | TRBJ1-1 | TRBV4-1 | TGCGCCAGCAGCCAGGAGGCAGGTCGGAACACTGAAGCTTTCTTT | CASSQEAGRNTEAFF
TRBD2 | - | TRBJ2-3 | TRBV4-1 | TGCGCCAGCAGCCAAGACTGGGGGGGTGGCACAGATACGCAGTATTTT | CASSQDWGGGTDTQYF
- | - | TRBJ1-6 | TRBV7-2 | TGTGCCAGCAGCTTTCGTAATTCACCCCTCCACTTT | CASSFRNSPLHF
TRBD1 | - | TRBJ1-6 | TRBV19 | TGTGCCAGTAGTCCTGGACAGGAGACTTCACCCCTCCACTTT | CASSPGQETSPLHF
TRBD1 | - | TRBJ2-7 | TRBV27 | TGTGCCAGCAGTCCCCGGGACAGGGGCATTGGCGAGCAGTACTTC | CASSPRDRGIGEQYF
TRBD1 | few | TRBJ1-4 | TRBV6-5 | TGTGCCAGCAGTTTACAAGGACAGGGCGGGGAAAAACTGTTTTTT | CASSLQGQGGEKLFF
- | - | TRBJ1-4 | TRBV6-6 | TGTGCCAGCAGTTATGCCGCGCGTAGTGAAAAACTGTTTTTT | CASSYAARSEKLFF
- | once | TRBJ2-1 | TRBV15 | TGTGCCACCAGCAGAGGGGCCGATGAGCAGTTCTTC | CATSRGADEQFF
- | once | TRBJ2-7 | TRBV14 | TGTGCCAGCAGCCACAGGGGGGAACCCTACGAGCAGTACTTC | CASSHRGEPYEQYF
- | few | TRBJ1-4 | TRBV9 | TGTGCCAGCAGCGGACAATGGGGCGGGGGAACTAATGAAAAACTGTTTTTT | CASSGQWGGGTNEKLFF
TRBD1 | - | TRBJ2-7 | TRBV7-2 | TGTGCCAGCAGCTTAGTGGGACAGGGGAACCACGAGCAGTACTTC | CASSLVGQGNHEQYF
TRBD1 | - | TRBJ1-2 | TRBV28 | TGTGCCAGCAGTTCCGCGGGACAGGGGTCATATGGCTACACCTTC | CASSSAGQGSYGYTF
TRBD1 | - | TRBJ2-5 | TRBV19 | TGTGCCAGTAGTATGAGGTCGACAGGGAAACAAGAGACCCAGTACTTC | CASSMRSTGKQETQYF
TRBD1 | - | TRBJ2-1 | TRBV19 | TGTGCCAGTAGTTACAGGGGTTGGGATGAGCAGTTCTTC | CASSYRGWDEQFF
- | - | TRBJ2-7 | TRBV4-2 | TGTGCCAGCAGCCAAGAAAGCCTTACTTTCGACGAGCAGTACTTC | CASSQESLTFDEQYF
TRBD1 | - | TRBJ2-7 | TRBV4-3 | TGCGCCAGCAGCCAAGGTGGACAGGGCAGGCCCCTCTCCTACGAGCAGTACTTC | CASSQGGQGRPLSYEQYF
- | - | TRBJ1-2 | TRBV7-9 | TGTGCCAGCAGCCCCGAAGGAGGGGTTTTGGGTACGGACTATGGCTACACCTTC | CASSPEGGVLGTDYGYTF
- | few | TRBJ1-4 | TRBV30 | TGTGCCGGGATGGGGTGGGGCTTGGGGGAAAAACTGTTTTTT | CAGMGWGLGEKLFF
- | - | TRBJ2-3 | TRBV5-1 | TGCGCCAGCAGCTTGACTTTACGGGGAAGCACAGATACGCAGTATTTT | CASSLTLRGSTDTQYF
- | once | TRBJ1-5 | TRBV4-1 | TGCGCCAGCAGCCAAGAAGGGAACAGGGCAAAGCAGCCCCAGCATTTT | CASSQEGNRAKQPQHF
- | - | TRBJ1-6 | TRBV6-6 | TGTGCCAGCAGTTATGGGGGCAGTAATTCACCCCTCCACTTT | CASSYGGSNSPLHF
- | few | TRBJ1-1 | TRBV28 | TGTGCCAGCAGTTTATTGCAGTCCACTGAAGCTTTCTTT | CASSLLQSTEAFF
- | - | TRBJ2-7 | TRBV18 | TGTGCCAGCTCACCGTTCTCTAGGGAGCAGTACTTC | CASSPFSREQYF
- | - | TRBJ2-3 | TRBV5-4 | TGTGCCAGCAGCCTGGCGGTGGATACGCAGTATTTT | CASSLAVDTQYF
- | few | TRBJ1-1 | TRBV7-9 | TGTGCCAGCAGCTTAGCGGGGGCAGCTGAAGCTTTCTTT | CASSLAGAAEAFF
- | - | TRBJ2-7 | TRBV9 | TGTGCCAGCAGCGCAAAATCGGAGGAGCAGTACTTC | CASSAKSEEQYF
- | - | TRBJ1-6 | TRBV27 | TGTGCCAGCAGTTTATCCTACAGGGTGGGTTATTCACCCCTCCACTTT | CASSLSYRVGYSPLHF
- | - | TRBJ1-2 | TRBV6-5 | TGTGCCAGCAGTTACTCACGAGGCAACTATGGCTACACCTTC | CASSYSRGNYGYTF
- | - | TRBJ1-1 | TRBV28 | TGTGCCAGCTGGGGAGGGGGGGTGGCTGAAGCTTTCTTT | CASWGGGVAEAFF
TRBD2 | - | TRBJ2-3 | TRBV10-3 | TGTGCCATCAGTGAGGCGACTAGCGTAGCGGCAGATACGCAGTATTTT | CAISEATSVAADTQYF
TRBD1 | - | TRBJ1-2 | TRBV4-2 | TGTGCCAGCAGCCAAACGGGGTCGACAGGGCGTGGCTACACCTTC | CASSQTGSTGRGYTF
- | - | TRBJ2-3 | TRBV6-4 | TGTGCCAGCAGTGACTCGGGGGGGGCGGGGGATACGCAGTATTTT | CASSDSGGAGDTQYF
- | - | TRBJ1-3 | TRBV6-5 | TGTGCCAGCAGTAAAACAGTCGGTGGAAACACCATATATTTT | CASSKTVGGNTIYF
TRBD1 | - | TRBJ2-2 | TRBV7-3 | TGTGCCAGCAGCCCACGGGCCCAGGGGGCGCAAGGGGAGCTGTTTTTT | CASSPRAQGAQGELFF
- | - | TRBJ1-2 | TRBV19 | TGTGCCAGTAGTATGAGGCAGGGGCTGGGAAGTTATGGCTACACCTTC | CASSMRQGLGSYGYTF
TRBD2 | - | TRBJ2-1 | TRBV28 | TGTGCCAGCAGTCCTGGACTAGCGGGGATTGAGCAGTTCTTC | CASSPGLAGIEQFF